This T cell receptor (beta chain) was recorded in a study of shared clonotypes between healthy human individuals. The method was immunoSEQ multiplex PCR; TCRdb's version includes in-frame clones alone and lacks a portion of them. The sample lists approximately 500,000 clones, approximately 95% occurring once. The germline V gene encodes CDR1 SNHLY and CDR2 FYNNEI. The CDR3 sequence is 13 residues long. V was trimmed by 8 bases and J by 6 bases, leaving 16 bases between them. This TCR was recovered from a woman aged 25 to 39 in good health. Sequencing was performed on naive CD4+ T cells sorted from blood. Subset defined: CD45RA+ positively selected. The rearrangement joins TRBV2 to TRBJ1-2; D is undetermined. The CDR3 here is CASRTGQTNGYTF. As DNA, the CDR3 is TGTGCCAGCCGAACGGGCCAGACCAATGGCTACACCTTC.